The text below deals with one T cell receptor (beta chain). Its antigen is currently unknown. The CDR3 loop spans 16 amino acids. V trimming: 7 bases; J trimming: 0 bases; junction bases outside the gene matches: 12. Germline values: CDR1 MDHEN, CDR2 SYDVKM. The source of the sample is a study of cytomegalovirus exposure and HLA in healthy donors. General study points: Per a later analysis, about 17,000 TCR beta sequences showed association with HLA alleles at 0.05 false discovery rate.

13 Jbeta primers and 60 Vbeta primers were used for the PCR. The assay was immunoSEQ multiplex PCR, and TCRdb's table has in-frame clones only and misses some. The sample holds approximately 150,000 clones, over 70% seen once. This receptor was identified in a man aged 35-49 years in good health and CMV-seronegative. The chain employs TRBV28 and TRBJ2-7, with 7 bases matching TRBD1. Input material: PBMCs. The CDR3 bases are TGTGCCAGCAATGGGGCCCGGGACAGTGACTCCTACGAGCAGTACTTC. The encoded protein is CASNGARDSDSYEQYF.